This T cell receptor beta chain was sequenced for a study of shared clonotypes between healthy human individuals. V was clipped by 4 bases and J by 3 bases; unmatched bases: 7. Germline lookup yields CDR1 SGHRS and CDR2 YFSETQ. The CDR3 spans 14 residues. Method: immunoSEQ multiplex PCR; TCRdb's copy keeps in-frame clones and lacks some. The sample has 2 million to 2.5 million clones, roughly 94% seen once; the top ten hold around 0.13%. Sequencing was done on a sample of naive CD4+ T cells sorted from blood. As to subset: CD45RA+ positively selected. This rearrangement joins TRBV5-1 to TRBJ2-7; 7 bases are a match to TRBD1. The sequence was obtained from a man between 18 and 35 years old in good health. This CDR3 reads CASSLSTGHYEQYF. The CDR3 bases are TGCGCCAGCAGCCTCTCGACAGGGCACTACGAGCAGTACTTC.